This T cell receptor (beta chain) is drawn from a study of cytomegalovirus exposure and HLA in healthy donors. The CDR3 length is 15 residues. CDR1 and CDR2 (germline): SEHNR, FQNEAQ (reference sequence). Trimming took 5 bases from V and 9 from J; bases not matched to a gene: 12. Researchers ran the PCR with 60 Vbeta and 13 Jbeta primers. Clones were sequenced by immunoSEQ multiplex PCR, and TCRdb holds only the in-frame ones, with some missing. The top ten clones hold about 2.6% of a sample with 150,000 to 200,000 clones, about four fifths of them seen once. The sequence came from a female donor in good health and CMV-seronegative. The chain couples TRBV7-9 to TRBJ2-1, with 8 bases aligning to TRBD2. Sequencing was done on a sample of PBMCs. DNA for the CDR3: TGTGCCAGCAGCGCCCGGACTAGCCCTCTTGGTGAGCAGTTCTTC. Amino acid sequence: CASSARTSPLGEQFF.